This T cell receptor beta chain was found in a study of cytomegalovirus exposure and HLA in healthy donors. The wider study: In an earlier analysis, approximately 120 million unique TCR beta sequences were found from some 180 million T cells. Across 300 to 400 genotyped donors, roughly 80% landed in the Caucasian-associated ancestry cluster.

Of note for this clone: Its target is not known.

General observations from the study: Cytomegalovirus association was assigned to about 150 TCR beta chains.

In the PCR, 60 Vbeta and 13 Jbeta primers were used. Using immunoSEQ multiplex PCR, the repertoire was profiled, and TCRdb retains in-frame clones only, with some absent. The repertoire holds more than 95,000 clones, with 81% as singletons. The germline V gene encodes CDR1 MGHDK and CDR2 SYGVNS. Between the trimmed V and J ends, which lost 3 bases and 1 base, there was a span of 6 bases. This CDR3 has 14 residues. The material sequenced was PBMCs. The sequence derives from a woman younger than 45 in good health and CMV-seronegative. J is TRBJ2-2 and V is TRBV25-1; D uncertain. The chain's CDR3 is CASSDYKNTGELFF. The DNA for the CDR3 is TGTGCCAGCAGTGATTACAAGAACACCGGGGAGCTGTTTTTT.